Sequencing of this T cell receptor (beta chain) was carried out in a study of cytomegalovirus exposure and HLA in healthy donors (dated by TCRdb to about 2017). Study-level background: An earlier analysis of 587 of the donors reported about 250 Gb of sequence data and 100 million to 130 million unique TCR beta sequences from 190 million or so T cells. About 280 gigabases of sequencing data and around 80 million unique TCR sequences made up an early release that covered 640 HLA-typed donors. Of the 398 genotyped donors, less than 85% were placed in the genetic ancestry cluster associated with self-reported Caucasian donors. The study aimed to test whether signatures of past pathogen exposure could be identified by cataloging public T cell receptors. The T cell repertoires of some 700 subjects were profiled by immunosequencing and related to cytomegalovirus serostatus. A separate validation cohort of over 95 different subjects was used in addition to the approximately 610-subject first cohort. The study combined high-throughput TCR immunosequencing, statistical association of individual TCRs with disease status, and machine learning to predict cytomegalovirus infection status. To study patterns of TCR occurrence, a later analysis re-analyzed previously published TCR beta repertoires from 550 to 800 donors and added high-resolution HLA genotyping. Rather than using new phenotypic data, the later analysis identified candidate immune exposures from TCR beta sequences and from how often those sequences occurred across donors. An earlier analysis of more than 450 of the donors used high-throughput TCR beta sequencing to judge whether each TCR beta V gene segment behaved as functional or pseudogenic. Donor age, sex, ethnicity and CMV serostatus were compiled alongside the repertoire data. A later genetic analysis took genome-wide SNP genotypes for about 55% of the roughly 700 donors and used that subset as a discovery cohort. Every discovery cohort repertoire had been produced on one sequencing platform. Class I and class II HLA loci were covered by the typing at four-digit resolution. Typing coverage differed by locus: A, B, C, DRB1 and DQB1 were typed in roughly 629-630 donors, DQA1 in about 500, DPA1 in over 600, and DPB1 in 400 to 480. Because of strong linkage in the cohort, five DR-DQ haplotypes were treated as single units for association and clustering. Among roughly 400 genotyped donors of the cohort, an average of roughly 230,000 unique TCR beta nucleotide sequences was sequenced per donor, of which about 18% were non-productive.

The germline V and J ends show losses of 2 bases and 4 bases respectively, and no gene match explains 4 bases of the junction. CDR1 and CDR2, per the germline V gene (reference sequence), are SEHNR and FQNEAQ. Counted from cysteine to phenylalanine, this CDR3 has 14 amino acids. The sequence is cut down to CDR3 DNA, 42 bases in frame from base 1. Findings and caveats that apply to the study as a whole: A later analysis reported that several top co-occurrence clusters appeared linked to parvovirus B19, influenza, CMV and Epstein-Barr virus. In a later analysis, HLA-associated TCR beta chains were found to be more clonally expanded and to have lower generation probabilities than equally common non-associated chains. Some IMGT-functional V segments, including TRBV6-2 and TRBV6-3, could not be distinguished by the 87-base-pair reads and were therefore excluded. Because counts were too low, seventeen rarely observed V segments, including chromosome 9 orphons, were left out of the earlier analysis of several hundred of the donors. According to a later analysis, TCR association rates differed among HLA loci, with DRB1 alleles showing the most associated TCRs and HLA-C alleles showing the fewest. In this cohort, only TCR beta chains were sequenced, and detectable features were limited by the absence of alpha or paired-chain data. Cytomegalovirus status was reported to be diagnosed by the classifier with high specificity and sensitivity in both the original and validation cohorts. For the cohort, immune exposure information was limited to CMV serostatus. A total of 150 to 200 TCR beta chains were listed by the study as associated with cytomegalovirus. Compared with the 666-donor mean, donors in an Asian-associated ancestry cluster had fewer N-insertions in productive TCRs, according to a later genetic analysis. A cluster of highly shared sequence variants was judged likely to be a technical artifact of the sequencing pipeline. The authors suggested that the approach could potentially be extended to other disease states and immunological phenotypes. The presence/absence analyses assumed that sequencing depth was roughly uniform across donors, and that assumption may not be true. A further reported finding was that TCR beta sequences accurately predicted the HLA-A and HLA-B alleles for most subjects in the first cohort. A later analysis found that most CMV-associated TCR beta chains appeared HLA-restricted, with HLA associations seemingly driven largely by CMV exposure. Correlated functional status among segregating V segments might reflect linkage disequilibrium, but an unknown experimental factor could not be ruled out. In a later genetic analysis, a missense DCLRE1C variant was associated with V-gene and J-gene trimming of TCR beta chains, and the association was replicated in an independent cohort. When HLA alleles, especially DR and DQ, strongly co-occurred, attributing TCR associations to individual alleles was difficult. In a later analysis, over 15,000 TCR beta sequences were associated with specific HLA alleles at a false discovery rate of 0.05. An earlier analysis of around 540 of the donors showed that most TCR beta V segments appeared in productive rearrangements either about 87% or about 30% of the time, which broadly matched IMGT annotations. In vitro tests confirmed that a few of the cytomegalovirus-associated TCR beta chains recognize cytomegalovirus antigens. Across donors, most TCR sequences were observed very rarely, whereas some public TCRs were present in many individuals. Because some donors lacked HLA typing at each locus, the association tests relied only on the typed subset.

Remarks on this clone: Its cognate antigen has yet to be identified.

The cohort consisted of 666 healthy bone marrow donors. All cohort members were sampled while nominally healthy, although unrecorded immune exposures were likely present. The donor was CMV seropositive and belonged to the group of 250 to 350 seropositive cohort members. A peripheral blood sample was provided by each donor, and peripheral blood mononuclear cells were used for TCR beta sequencing. The Qiagen DNeasy Blood Extraction Kit was used to extract genomic DNA from the blood cell samples. Library prep was done by the immunoSEQ multiplex PCR assay. A mixture of 60 forward primers for TCR Vbeta segments and 13 reverse primers for TCR Jbeta segments was used in the multiplex PCR. Amplification of the CDR3 region of rearranged TCR beta genes was performed with a multiplex PCR assay on genomic DNA. The Illumina HiSeq System was used to sequence the amplified TCR beta libraries as 87-base-pair reads. Under the source paper's analysis protocol: In a later analysis, tens of millions of unique TCR beta chains were counted across the 666 repertoires, and about 10 million of these chains were shared by at least two donors. A nearest-neighbor algorithm error-corrected the raw reads and collapsed the reads into unique sequences, merging closely related sequences to remove PCR and sequencing errors. To assign V, D and J gene segments, CDR3 sequences were aligned to IMGT reference sequences. For a sequence to be retained, a match of at least six nucleotides to both a V gene segment and a J gene segment was required. A rearrangement was called productive if the CDR3 had no stop codons and remained in frame with V and J, and every other rearrangement was called non-productive. CDR3 was defined according to IMGT convention as the region running from the second conserved V-encoded cysteine to the conserved J-encoded phenylalanine. In an earlier analysis of approximately 500 of the donors, sequences lacking an unambiguous match to a single V gene segment were excluded. In an earlier analysis of 587 of the donors, a V segment was called functional when productive rearrangements were above 56.7%, and segregating when the standard deviation between donors exceeded 5%. A statistical classification framework was developed to diagnose cytomegalovirus status using the catalog of TCR beta chain sequences. In a later analysis, TCR nucleotide sequences were compared against IMGT/GENE-DB human TR gene sequences so that V and J genes could be assigned. Using the TCRdist pipeline, a later analysis assigned CDR3 sequences along with most-parsimonious VDJ recombination scenarios. In a later analysis, each TCR beta chain was defined by its CDR3 amino acid sequence together with its V-gene family, and reads without a unique V-gene family were excluded. A later analysis removed 450 to 600 highly shared, low-generation-probability nucleotide sequences to deal with suspected cross-contamination and a sequencing artifact. In a later analysis, a clonal expansion index was calculated for each public chain from normalized within-repertoire ranks of inferred template counts. In a later analysis, generation probabilities were computed with a VDJ recombination model fitted to out-of-frame rearrangements, and the resulting probabilities were checked against IGoR. In a later analysis, hypergeometric tests were used to score TCR-TCR, TCR-HLA and TCR-CMV co-occurrence, with a repertoire-size bias correction applied to TCR pairs. To estimate false discovery rates, a later analysis permuted the HLA or CMV assignments 20 times. In a later analysis, co-occurring TCRs were grouped using DBSCAN, and TCRdist sequence similarity was added for clustering within HLA-allele-positive subsets. Co-occurrence clustering excluded repertoires with fewer than 30,000 or more than 120,000 public chains, plus five with anomalous nucleotide sharing. The immuneACCESS repertoire file appears here via TCRdb, limited to in-frame rearrangements. These files lack a portion of the clones; in checked studies, under half of the deficit traces to unresolved V genes, and the cause of the others is not known. For V, J and clone size, that table is used; D and trimming come from the DNA. This sample's records show 45,000 to 65,000 clones. The top ten clones comprise under 15% of the sample.

The sample was PBMCs. The V and J segments used are TRBV7-9 and TRBJ1-2, with 7 middle bases fitting TRBD1. This receptor was identified in a man between 18 and 35 years old in good health and CMV-seropositive. The CDR3 amino acid sequence is: CASSLKGAVYGYTF. The nucleotide sequence reads as follows: TGTGCCAGCAGCTTAAAGGGGGCGGTCTATGGCTACACCTTC.